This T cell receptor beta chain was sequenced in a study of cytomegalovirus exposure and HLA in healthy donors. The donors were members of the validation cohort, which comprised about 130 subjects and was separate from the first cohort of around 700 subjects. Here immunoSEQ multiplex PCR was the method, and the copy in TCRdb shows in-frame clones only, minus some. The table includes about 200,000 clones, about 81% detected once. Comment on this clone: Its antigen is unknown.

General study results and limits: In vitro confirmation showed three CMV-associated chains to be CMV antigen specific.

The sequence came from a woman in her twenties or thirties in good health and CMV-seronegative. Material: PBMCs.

CDR3 coding DNA: TGCGCCAGCAGCTTGGCGACAGGGGCCGAAAAACTGTTTTTT. It yields the protein CASSLATGAEKLFF. The rearrangement uses TRBV5-1 and TRBJ1-4, with 8 bases fitting TRBD1. The V gene's germline CDR1 is SGHRS and CDR2 YFSETQ. There are 14 residues in the CDR3. The V and J ends lost 0 bases and 8 bases, in that order; junction bases with no gene match: 3.